This T cell receptor (beta chain) stems from a study of cytomegalovirus exposure and HLA in healthy donors. Study overall: Of the donors genotyped, approximately 400 in all, about 80% fell in the Caucasian-associated ancestry cluster. Study conclusions and caveats: An Asian-associated ancestry cluster reportedly showed fewer N-insertions than the approximately 630-donor mean in a later analysis. Segments of the TCR beta V type were, in most cases, productive about 87% or about 30% of the time in an earlier analysis.

As to this clone: The antigen is not known.

Both 60 Vbeta primers and 13 Jbeta primers went into the PCR. Clones were read by immunoSEQ multiplex PCR, and TCRdb kept only the in-frame ones, dropping some. The sample has about 140,000 clones; approximately 82% are singletons. The length of the CDR3 is 14 residues. Germline V lookup: CDR1 SNHLY, CDR2 FYNNEI. Between the trimmed V and J ends, which lost 2 bases and 1 base, there was a span of 9 bases. The sequenced sample consisted of PBMCs. The chain links TRBV2 to TRBJ2-7; D is perhaps TRBD2 (6 bases). This TCR was sampled from a middle-aged man in good health and CMV-seronegative. CDR3 sequence reads: CASSERRESYEQYF. The CDR3 bases are TGTGCCAGCAGTGAAAGGAGGGAGTCCTACGAGCAGTACTTC. Full variable domain (outside the CDR3, taken from reference TRBV2 and TRBJ2-7): EPEVTQTPSHQVTQMGQEVILRCVPISNHLYFYWYRQILGQKVEFLVSFYNNEISEKSEIFDDQFSVERPDGSNFTLKIRSTKLEDSAMYFCASSERRESYEQYFGPGTRLTVT.